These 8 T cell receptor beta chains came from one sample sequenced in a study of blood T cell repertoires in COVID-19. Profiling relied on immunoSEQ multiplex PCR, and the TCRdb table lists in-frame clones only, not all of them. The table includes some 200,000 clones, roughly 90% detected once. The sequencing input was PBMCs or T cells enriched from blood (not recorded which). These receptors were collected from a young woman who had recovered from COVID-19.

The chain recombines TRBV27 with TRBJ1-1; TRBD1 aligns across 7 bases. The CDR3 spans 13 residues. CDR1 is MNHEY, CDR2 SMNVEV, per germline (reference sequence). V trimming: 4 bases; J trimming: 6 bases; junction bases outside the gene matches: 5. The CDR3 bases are TGTGCCAGCAGTTCACAGGGGTTTGCTGAAGCTTTCTTT. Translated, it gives CASSSQGFAEAFF.

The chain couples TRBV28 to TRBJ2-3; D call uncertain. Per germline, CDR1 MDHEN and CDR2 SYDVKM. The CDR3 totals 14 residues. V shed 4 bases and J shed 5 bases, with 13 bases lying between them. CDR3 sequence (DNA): TGTGCCAGCAGTTCACCCCACGGCGGAGATACGCAGTATTTT. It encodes CASSSPHGGDTQYF.

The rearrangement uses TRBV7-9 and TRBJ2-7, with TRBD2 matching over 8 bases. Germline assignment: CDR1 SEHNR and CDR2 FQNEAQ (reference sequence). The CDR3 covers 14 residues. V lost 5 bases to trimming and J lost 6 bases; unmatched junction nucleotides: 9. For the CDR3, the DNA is TGTGCCAGCAGCCCCACGGGGGGGGCGGGCGAGCAGTACTTC. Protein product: CASSPTGGAGEQYF.

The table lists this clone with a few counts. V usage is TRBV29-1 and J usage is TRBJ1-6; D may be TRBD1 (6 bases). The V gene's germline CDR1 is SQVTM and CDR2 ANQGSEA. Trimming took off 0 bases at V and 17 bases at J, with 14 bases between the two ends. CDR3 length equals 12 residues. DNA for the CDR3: TGCAGCGTTGAAGACCCGACAGGCTTTTTCCACTTT. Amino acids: CSVEDPTGFFHF.

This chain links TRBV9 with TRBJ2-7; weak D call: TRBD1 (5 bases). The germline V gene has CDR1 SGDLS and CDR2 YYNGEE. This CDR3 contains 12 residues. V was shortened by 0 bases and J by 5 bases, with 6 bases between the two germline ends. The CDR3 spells CASSVEQDEQYF. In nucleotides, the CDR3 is TGTGCCAGCAGCGTAGAACAGGACGAGCAGTACTTC.

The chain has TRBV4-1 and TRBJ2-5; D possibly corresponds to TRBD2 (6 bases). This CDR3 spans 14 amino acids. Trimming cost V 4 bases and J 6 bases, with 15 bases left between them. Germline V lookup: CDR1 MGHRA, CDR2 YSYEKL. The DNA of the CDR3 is TGCGCCAGCAGCCGCCCCGGAGGGGAAAAGACCCAGTACTTC. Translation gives CASSRPGGEKTQYF.

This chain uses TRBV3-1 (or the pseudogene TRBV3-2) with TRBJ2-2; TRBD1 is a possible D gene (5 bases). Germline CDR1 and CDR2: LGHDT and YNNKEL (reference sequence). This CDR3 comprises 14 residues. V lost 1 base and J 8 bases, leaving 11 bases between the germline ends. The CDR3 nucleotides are TGTGCCAGCAGCCAAGGGGGCTACGGTGGGGAGCTGTTTTTT. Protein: CASSQGGYGGELFF.

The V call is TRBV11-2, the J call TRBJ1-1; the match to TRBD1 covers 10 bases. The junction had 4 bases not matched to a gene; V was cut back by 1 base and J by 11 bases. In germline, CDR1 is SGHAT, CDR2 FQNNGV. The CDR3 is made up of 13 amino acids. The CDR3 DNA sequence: TGTGCCAGCAGCTTAGCCCCGGACAGGGGGGCTTTCTTT. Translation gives CASSLAPDRGAFF.